These 17 T cell receptor beta chains originate from one sample sequenced in a study of spatial heterogeneity in lung cancer. Time point denoted: sample taken at primary tumor resection. Sequencing of whole RNA from tumor, nontumor lung or frozen PBMC involved no sorting. TCRdb reanalysed the 5' RACE reads using MiXCR and keeps one entry per CDR3 protein. Among tens of thousands of distinct CDR3 sequences listed, 4% to 6% were seen once. The specimen comprised PBMCs, sampled at surgery. All receptors come from a female donor with early-stage non-small cell lung cancer.

This clonotype was found many times. The rearrangement links TRBV20-1 to TRBJ1-3, with D perhaps matching TRBD1 (6 bases). The CDR3 length is 16 residues. Trimming took off 1 base at V and 4 bases at J, with 17 bases between the two ends. Germline loops: CDR1 DFQATT, CDR2 SNEGSKA (reference sequence). In DNA, the CDR3 is TGCAGTGCTAGAGCTCCTGGGGGGGGCGCGGGAAACACCATATATTTT. Amino acids: CSARAPGGGAGNTIYF.

The table lists this clonotype with many counts. This rearrangement joins TRBV18 to TRBJ2-1; possibly TRBD1 or TRBD2 for D (5 bases each). Trimming pared 4 bases from V and 6 bases from J, leaving 16 bases between. Germline CDR1 KGHSH, CDR2 LQKENI. CDR3 length: 15 residues. Here the CDR3 reads CASSLGVQLVNEQFF. DNA for the CDR3: TGTGCCAGCTCACTGGGGGTTCAGCTGGTCAATGAGCAGTTCTTC.

This rearrangement joins TRBV6-5 to TRBJ2-6, with 9 bases lining up with TRBD1. The CDR3 extends over 19 amino acids. Germline trimming cut 5 bases from V and 0 bases from J; bases unmatched to any gene: 11. CDR1 MNHEY and CDR2 SVGAGI come from the germline V gene. In DNA form, the CDR3 reads TGTGCCAGCAGTCGTAAGGGACAGGGAATTGTCTCTGGGGCCAACGTCCTGACTTTC. It codes for CASSRKGQGIVSGANVLTF.

The sample holds many counts of this clonotype. The junction shows a germline mismatch at one end, possibly a read error. The V gene is TRBV23-1, the J gene TRBJ2-7; a weak D match, TRBD1 (6 bases). TRBV23-1 is noted as an ORF with a role that remains uncertain. The CDR3 runs 14 residues. CDR3 DNA sequence: TGCGCCAGCAGTCAATCTTGGACGGGACACCGGGAAGACTTC. The encoded protein is CASSQSWTGHREDF.

This clonotype was picked up many times. The V call is TRBV11-2, the J call TRBJ2-1, with TRBD1 as a possible D gene (6 bases). Per the germline V gene, CDR1 is SGHAT and CDR2 is FQNNGV. V lost 4 bases to trimming and J lost 4 bases, with 11 bases between them. This CDR3 comprises 14 residues. In DNA, the CDR3 is TGTGCCAGCAGCTCCCTGACAGGTTACAATGAGCAGTTCTTC. This gives the protein CASSSLTGYNEQFF.

In this sample, this clonotype turned up many times. The chain combines TRBV9 with TRBJ2-3; D might be TRBD2 (6 bases). The V end lost 0 bases, the J end lost 8 bases, and 13 bases lay between the germline ends. CDR1 and CDR2 (germline): SGDLS, YYNGEE. The length of the CDR3 is 14 residues. The CDR3 DNA reads TGTGCCAGCAGCGTAGGCGGGATCCAGGTTACGCAGTATTTT. Translating gives CASSVGGIQVTQYF.

This clonotype was seen a handful of times. The genes are TRBV14 and TRBJ2-7; 13 bases match TRBD2. Germline CDR1 and CDR2: SGHDN and FVKESK. Unmatched junction bases numbered 5, after V lost 6 bases and J lost 3 bases. This CDR3 has 15 residues. CDR3 in DNA: TGTGCCAGCAGTCGAGGACTAGCGGGGGTCTACGAGCAGTACTTC. Its protein is CASSRGLAGVYEQYF.

This clonotype was recorded at least ten times. This sequence joins TRBV25-1 and TRBJ2-7, with D unresolved. This CDR3 is built from 13 residues. Germline-derived CDR1 and CDR2 are MGHDK and SYGVNS. Trimming left V 5 bases short and J 4 bases short, with 12 bases between. The CDR3 DNA sequence: TGTGCCAGCAGTTTAACGGGCACGTACGAGCAGTACTTC. It is translated as CASSLTGTYEQYF.

This clonotype was counted ten times or more. The chain links TRBV5-5 to TRBJ1-6; D ambiguous. Germline-derived CDR1 and CDR2 are SGHKS and YYEKEE (reference sequence). The CDR3 is 15 residues long. Trimming took off 3 bases at V and 8 bases at J, with 15 bases between the two ends. CDR3 sequence: CASSSGGQAYSPLHF. CDR3 DNA sequence: TGTGCCAGCAGCTCAGGTGGGCAGGCATATTCACCCCTCCACTTT.

At least ten counts were recorded for this clonotype. The rearrangement joins TRBV3-1 to TRBJ2-3; TRBD2 aligns across 11 bases. This CDR3 has 18 residues. V lost 4 bases and J lost 4; bases outside the gene matches: 13. The germline CDR1 and CDR2 sequences are LGHDT and YNNKEL (reference sequence). The CDR3 sequence is CASSRDWRLAGQADTQYF. DNA of the CDR3: TGTGCCAGCAGCCGGGACTGGCGACTAGCGGGGCAGGCAGATACGCAGTATTTT.

This clonotype was counted ten times or more. CDR3 nucleotides: TGTGCCAGCAGTGTATTGGATACGCAGTATTTT. This gives the protein CASSVLDTQYF. V and J are TRBV25-1 and TRBJ2-3; no clear D gene. V lost 4 bases to trimming and J lost 6 bases, with 5 bases between them. The CDR3 totals 11 residues. Germline V CDR1 and CDR2: MGHDK, SYGVNS.

This clonotype was seen more than once but under ten times. The rearrangement links TRBV9 to TRBJ1-1, with D perhaps matching TRBD1 (5 bases). CDR1 and CDR2 from the germline V gene are SGDLS and YYNGEE. This CDR3 contains 14 residues. Deletions cut 2 bases from V and 4 bases from J, with 12 bases between. DNA for the CDR3: TGTGCCAGCAGCGTCCAGGGCGATGGCACTGAAGCTTTCTTT. Its protein is CASSVQGDGTEAFF.

The sample holds many counts of this clonotype. V and J are TRBV7-3 and TRBJ2-3, with 13 positions matching TRBD2. The V gene's germline CDR1 is SGHTA and CDR2 FQGTGA. V dropped 3 bases and J dropped 6; count of bases not matched to a gene: 0. The CDR3 runs 14 residues. The CDR3 spells CASSLTSGGDTQYF. CDR3 nucleotide sequence: TGTGCCAGCAGCTTGACTAGCGGGGGGGATACGCAGTATTTT.

This clonotype was recorded many times. The CDR3 sequence is CAWREGLYGEAFF. CDR3 nucleotide sequence: TGTGCCTGGAGGGAGGGCCTCTATGGTGAAGCTTTCTTT. The genes are TRBV30 and TRBJ1-1; D call uncertain. Germline assignment: CDR1 GTSNPN and CDR2 SVGIG (reference sequence). This CDR3 region has 13 residues. Between the trimmed V and J ends, which lost 3 bases and 7 bases, there was a span of 15 bases.

This clonotype was seen at least ten times. The gene calls are TRBV5-4 and TRBJ2-4; TRBD1 agrees at 7 bases. V lost 4 bases and J lost 1; bases outside the gene matches: 8. CDR3 length: 16 residues. Germline V lookup: CDR1 SGHNT, CDR2 YYREEE (reference sequence). CDR3 loop: CASSPGTDKAKNIQYF. Written as DNA, the CDR3 is TGTGCCAGCAGCCCGGGGACAGACAAGGCCAAAAACATTCAGTACTTC.

Ten or more counts support this clonotype. CDR3 region: CAVKLPELRGSPLHF. The DNA for the CDR3 is TGTGCCGTCAAGTTACCCGAACTCAGGGGCTCACCCCTCCACTTT. The chain recombines TRBV6-2 or TRBV6-3 with TRBJ1-6; D is perhaps TRBD1 (6 bases). The CDR3 covers 15 residues. From germline, CDR1 is MNHEY and CDR2 SVGEGT. The V gene lost 11 bases and the J gene lost 10 bases, with 24 bases spanning the gap.

This clonotype appeared a few times. With a much larger clone just one base away, this may be a read error. The gene calls are TRBV5-4 and TRBJ1-4; 7 positions match TRBD1. The germline V gene has CDR1 SGHNT and CDR2 YYREEE (reference sequence). The V and J ends lost 4 bases and 5 bases, in that order; junction bases with no gene match: 5. This CDR3 has 14 amino acids. The CDR3 DNA follows: TGTGCCAGCAGCGCCGGGACAGAAAATGAAAAACTGTTTTTT. Its protein product is CASSAGTENEKLFF.